Listed here are 14 T cell receptor beta chains from one sample, sequenced in a study of blood T cell repertoires in COVID-19. Clones were read by immunoSEQ multiplex PCR, and TCRdb kept only the in-frame ones, dropping some. The data hold about 52,000 clones, with 90% observed a single time. Sequenced input: peripheral blood. These TCRs come from a human donor in a cohort sampled during active COVID-19.

The gene calls are TRBV28 and TRBJ1-4; D remains ambiguous. The CDR3 extends over 12 amino acids. Germline CDR1 reads MDHEN; CDR2 reads SYDVKM. V was cut by 2 bases and J by 11 bases, with 9 bases left in between. The CDR3: CASSLRTGKLFF. The CDR3 DNA sequence: TGTGCCAGCAGTTTAAGGACGGGGAAACTGTTTTTT.

The chain links TRBV24-1 to TRBJ2-3; D gene uncertain. The germline gives CDR1 KGHDR, CDR2 SFDVKD. This CDR3 region has 15 residues. V was cut by 5 bases and J by 2 bases, with 13 bases left in between. Here the CDR3 reads CATSGTQPFTDTQYF. The CDR3 nucleotides are TGTGCCACCAGTGGAACACAGCCATTCACAGATACGCAGTATTTT.

V is TRBV11-2 and J is TRBJ2-1; a weak D match, TRBD2 (6 bases). CDR3 length: 18 amino acids. Germline CDR1 reads SGHAT; CDR2 reads FQNNGV. V was cut by 3 bases and J by 1 base, with 19 bases left in between. CDR3 DNA: TGTGCCAGCAGCTTTATTAGCGGAGCCCAAGGGTCCTACAATGAGCAGTTCTTC. It encodes CASSFISGAQGSYNEQFF.

The chain couples TRBV6-1 to TRBJ2-7; the D gene is possibly TRBD1 (5 bases). Germline V gives CDR1 MNHNS, CDR2 SASEGT. The CDR3 runs to 14 residues. The V gene lost 1 base and the J gene lost 4 bases, with 11 bases spanning the gap. CDR3 in DNA: TGTGCCAGCAGTGAAGGACAGAGGATTTACGAGCAGTACTTC. This gives the protein CASSEGQRIYEQYF.

V usage is TRBV12-3 or TRBV12-4 and J usage is TRBJ1-3; D remains unclear. The V gene lost 2 bases and the J gene lost 4 bases, with 6 bases spanning the gap. The CDR3 length is 13 residues. The CDR3 DNA is TGTGCCAGCAGTTTATCAACAGGAAACACCATATATTTT. Translated: CASSLSTGNTIYF.

The rearrangement uses TRBV3-1 (or the pseudogene TRBV3-2) and TRBJ1-2, with 7 bases matching TRBD1. The junction had 4 bases not matched to a gene; V was cut back by 1 base and J by 2 bases. The CDR3 length is 15 residues. Germline CDR1 is LGHDT and CDR2 is YNNKEL (reference sequence). The CDR3 DNA sequence: TGTGCCAGCAGCCAAGCCGGGACAGCAAACTATGGCTACACCTTC. It codes for CASSQAGTANYGYTF.

V gene TRBV11-2 combines with J gene TRBJ2-5, with TRBD2 identical over 7 bases. The V segment lost 7 bases and the J segment 4 bases; nucleotides outside the gene matches: 6. The CDR3 runs 13 residues. Germline lookup yields CDR1 SGHAT and CDR2 FQNNGV. The CDR3 is CASNPSGPETQYF. DNA for the CDR3: TGTGCCAGCAACCCTAGCGGTCCAGAGACCCAGTACTTC.

This chain connects TRBV3-1 (or the pseudogene TRBV3-2) to TRBJ2-1; TRBD1 agrees at 8 bases. CDR3 length: 15 residues. V lost 4 bases to trimming and J lost 5 bases; unmatched junction nucleotides: 7. The germline gives CDR1 LGHDT, CDR2 YNNKEL (reference sequence). The CDR3 loop reads CASSLLGTGDNEQFF. The CDR3 coding sequence is TGTGCCAGCAGCCTTCTGGGGACAGGTGACAATGAGCAGTTCTTC.

The CDR3 here is CASSYSGGSGILDTQYF. The CDR3 region has the DNA TGTGCCAGCAGTTACTCGGGGGGTAGCGGGATCCTAGATACGCAGTATTTT. The chain combines TRBV6-2 or TRBV6-3 with TRBJ2-3, with TRBD2 identical over 8 bases. The CDR3 spans 17 residues. Germline-derived CDR1 and CDR2 are MNHEY and SVGEGT. J gave up 5 bases and V 0 bases, and 10 bases lay outside the gene matches.

The table lists this clone with a count of one. The chain couples TRBV9 to TRBJ1-4; tentative D call: TRBD1 (5 bases). The germline gives CDR1 SGDLS, CDR2 YYNGEE. Trimming pared 3 bases from V and 8 bases from J, leaving 14 bases between. The CDR3 is made up of 14 amino acids. CDR3 sequence (DNA): TGTGCCAGCAGCGCCTCAGGGAGGAACGAAAAACTGTTTTTT. Translated: CASSASGRNEKLFF. The complete variable domain, with remaining parts taken from reference TRBV9 and TRBJ1-4, reads DSGVTQTPKHLITATGQRVTLRCSPRSGDLSVYWYQQSLDQGLQFLIQYYNGEERAKGNILERFSAQQFPDLHSELNLSSLELGDSALYFCASSASGRNEKLFFGSGTQLSVL.

The gene calls are TRBV9 and TRBJ2-1; D is perhaps TRBD1 (7 bases). Trimming removed 2 bases at V and 5 bases at J, with 14 bases between. Germline lookup yields CDR1 SGDLS and CDR2 YYNGEE. The CDR3 runs to 15 residues. CDR3 region: CASSVGGGVDNEQFF. CDR3 DNA: TGTGCCAGCAGCGTTGGAGGGGGCGTCGACAATGAGCAGTTCTTC.

The chain couples TRBV2 to TRBJ1-1; the match to TRBD1 covers 8 bases. Unmatched junction bases numbered 10, after V lost 6 bases and J lost 7 bases. Germline CDR1 is SNHLY and CDR2 is FYNNEI. This CDR3 contains 14 residues. CDR3 coding DNA: TGTGCCAGCAGCGCGGACAGGGTAAGCGTTGAAGCTTTCTTT. Translated: CASSADRVSVEAFF.

This chain connects TRBV6-5 to TRBJ2-5; TRBD2 matches 12 bases. V gave up 2 bases and J gave up 4 bases; unmatched junction bases: 5. The CDR3 has 16 residues. Germline loops: CDR1 MNHEY, CDR2 SVGAGI. CDR3 sequence (DNA): TGTGCCAGCAGTTACATGTTGGGACTAGCGGGAGAGACCCAGTACTTC. Translated: CASSYMLGLAGETQYF.

The sample holds a few counts of this clone. The chain carries TRBV30 and TRBJ2-2; possible D gene TRBD1, 5 bases. Germline V gives CDR1 GTSNPN, CDR2 SVGIG (reference sequence). The CDR3 length is 13 residues. The V gene lost 8 bases and the J gene lost 4 bases, with 14 bases spanning the gap. Here the CDR3 DNA reads TGTGCCCGCCGGTCAGGGCCCACCGGGGAGCTGTTTTTT. Encoded protein: CARRSGPTGELFF.